These 24 T cell receptor beta chains were all obtained from the same sample, sequenced in a study of blood T cell repertoires in COVID-19. Data came from immunoSEQ multiplex PCR; TCRdb stores just in-frame clones and leaves some out. Among 200,000 to 250,000 clones listed, approximately 86% were seen once. Source material: peripheral blood. The receptor source for this set is a woman aged 55 to 70 who had recovered from COVID-19.

The chain recombines TRBV7-3 with TRBJ1-1; D call uncertain. This CDR3 comprises 13 residues. V was pared by 5 bases and J by 0 bases, with 7 bases between. The germline V gene encodes CDR1 SGHTA and CDR2 FQGTGA. CDR3 coding DNA: TGTGCCAGCAGCCGGCAGGTGAACACTGAAGCTTTCTTT. Its translation is CASSRQVNTEAFF.

V usage is TRBV28 and J usage is TRBJ1-1; TRBD1 matches 10 bases. V trimming: 2 bases; J trimming: 0 bases; junction bases outside the gene matches: 12. Per the germline V gene, CDR1 is MDHEN and CDR2 is SYDVKM. The CDR3 is 19 residues long. DNA for the CDR3: TGTGCCAGCAGTTTAGGAAGGGACAGGGGAAGGGGGCTGAACACTGAAGCTTTCTTT. Translated, it gives CASSLGRDRGRGLNTEAFF.

This clone appeared a few times. The chain employs TRBV29-1 and TRBJ1-2, with D hard to call. Germline loops: CDR1 SQVTM, CDR2 ANQGSEA. The germline V and J ends were trimmed by 7 bases and 6 bases, with 12 bases remaining between them. This CDR3 is 11 amino acids long. This CDR3 is CSATEVDGYTF. In nucleotides, the CDR3 is TGCAGCGCAACGGAGGTAGATGGCTACACCTTC.

The chain is built from TRBV21-1 and TRBJ1-1. TRBV21-1 is shown as a pseudogene. CDR3 length: 15 amino acids. The CDR3 spells CASSLRPRMNTEAFF. CDR3 bases: TGTGCCAGCAGCTTGCGACCGCGGATGAACACTGAAGCTTTCTTT.

J is TRBJ1-1 and V is TRBV2; tentative D call: TRBD1 (5 bases). Germline CDR1 SNHLY, CDR2 FYNNEI. The V gene lost 4 bases and the J gene lost 1 base, with 10 bases spanning the gap. This CDR3 spans 14 amino acids. CDR3 DNA sequence: TGTGCCAGCAGTGGACAGCCGAGGAACACTGAAGCTTTCTTT. Translating it yields CASSGQPRNTEAFF.

The count of this clone is one. V is TRBV5-1 and J is TRBJ1-4; 9 bases are a match to TRBD1. Per the germline V gene, CDR1 is SGHRS and CDR2 is YFSETQ. The CDR3 spans 15 residues. Trimming took 2 bases from V and 7 from J; bases not matched to a gene: 6. The DNA for the CDR3 is TGCGCCAGCAGCTTTGGCGGGACAGGGTCTGAAAAACTGTTTTTT. Protein sequence: CASSFGGTGSEKLFF.

CDR3 loop: CATSRDLNYYTGELFF. The CDR3 DNA follows: TGTGCCACCAGCAGAGATTTAAACTACTACACCGGGGAGCTGTTTTTT. The chain has TRBV15 and TRBJ2-2; D unclear. Germline-derived CDR1 and CDR2 are LNHNV and YYDKDF (reference sequence). This CDR3 is 16 amino acids long. The V end lost 0 bases, the J end lost 3 bases, and 11 bases lay between the germline ends. Combining the CDR3 with reference TRBV15 and TRBJ2-2 gives the whole variable domain DAMVIQNPRYQVTQFGKPVTLSCSQTLNHNVMYWYQQKSSQAPKLLFHYYDKDFNNEADTPDNFQSRRPNTSFCFLDIRSPGLGDTAMYLCATSRDLNYYTGELFFGEGSRLTVL.

The chain couples TRBV5-1 to TRBJ2-7; D not certain. The germline gives CDR1 SGHRS, CDR2 YFSETQ. Trimming left V 0 bases short and J 2 bases short, with 18 bases between. CDR3 size: 17 residues. CDR3 in DNA: TGCGCCAGCAGCTTGGGCGGTACTCCGGGTCTGGCCTACGAGCAGTACTTC. Encoded protein: CASSLGGTPGLAYEQYF. The complete variable domain, with remaining parts taken from reference TRBV5-1 and TRBJ2-7, reads KAGVTQTPRYLIKTRGQQVTLSCSPISGHRSVSWYQQTPGQGLQFLFEYFSETQRNKGNFPGRFSGRQFSNSRSEMNVSTLELGDSALYLCASSLGGTPGLAYEQYFGPGTRLTVT.

J is TRBJ1-5 and V is TRBV4-2; D possibly corresponds to TRBD1 (6 bases). The V end lost 4 bases, the J end lost 5 bases, and 21 bases lay between the germline ends. CDR1 is LGHNA, CDR2 YNFKEQ, per germline. This CDR3 is 17 amino acids long. The CDR3 region is CASSPTPAGEGDQPQHF. CDR3 DNA sequence: TGTGCCAGCAGCCCAACCCCTGCAGGGGAAGGCGATCAGCCCCAGCATTTT.

The chain combines TRBV3-1 (or the pseudogene TRBV3-2) with TRBJ1-1; TRBD1 agrees at 8 bases. The CDR3 covers 14 residues. Per the germline V gene, CDR1 is LGHDT and CDR2 is YNNKEL (reference sequence). V was clipped by 3 bases and J by 5 bases; unmatched bases: 5. The CDR3 loop reads CASSHPTGGTEAFF. Here the CDR3 DNA reads TGTGCCAGCAGCCATCCCACAGGGGGGACTGAAGCTTTCTTT.

The chain joins TRBV7-2 to TRBJ1-5; D may be TRBD1 (6 bases). The germline V gene has CDR1 SGHTA and CDR2 FQGNSA. V shed 4 bases and J shed 2 bases, with 12 bases lying between them. This CDR3 has 15 amino acids. CDR3 nucleotide sequence: TGTGCCAGCAGCTATGATTCAGGGGGCAATCAGCCCCAGCATTTT. It encodes CASSYDSGGNQPQHF. Together with reference TRBV7-2 and TRBJ1-5, the CDR3 gives the full variable domain: GAGVSQSPSNKVTEKGKDVELRCDPISGHTALYWYRQSLGQGLEFLIYFQGNSAPDKSGLPSDRFSAERTGGSVSTLTIQRTQQEDSAVYLCASSYDSGGNQPQHFGDGTRLSIL.

V is TRBV7-3 and J is TRBJ1-1; 10 bases are a match to TRBD1. The CDR3 sequence is 14 residues long. V lost 5 bases and J lost 5; bases outside the gene matches: 5. The germline V gene encodes CDR1 SGHTA and CDR2 FQGTGA. CDR3 coding DNA: TGTGCCAGCAGCCGGACAGGGGGTGGAACTGAAGCTTTCTTT. Amino acid sequence: CASSRTGGGTEAFF.

The V and J genes are TRBV28 and TRBJ2-7; tentatively, D is TRBD2 (6 bases). V was cut by 6 bases and J by 3 bases, with 15 bases left in between. Per the germline V gene, CDR1 is MDHEN and CDR2 is SYDVKM. The CDR3 length is 14 residues. The CDR3, as DNA: TGTGCCAGCAGGGGGGGAGCAGATGGCTACGAGCAGTACTTC. It codes for CASRGGADGYEQYF. The whole variable domain, remainder taken from reference TRBV28 and TRBJ2-7, is DVKVTQSSRYLVKRTGEKVFLECVQDMDHENMFWYRQDPGLGLRLIYFSYDVKMKEKGDIPEGYSVSREKKERFSLILESASTNQTSMYLCASRGGADGYEQYFGPGTRLTVT.

The chain is built from TRBV5-4 and TRBJ1-3, with D hard to call. CDR1 SGHNT and CDR2 YYREEE come from the germline V gene (reference sequence). Trimming pared 4 bases from V and 0 bases from J, leaving 14 bases between. The CDR3 runs 16 residues. The DNA for the CDR3 is TGTGCCAGCAGCCCCGGAGGATGGAACTCTGGAAACACCATATATTTT. Translating gives CASSPGGWNSGNTIYF.

This sequence joins TRBV28 and TRBJ2-7; D is possibly TRBD2 (6 bases). The CDR3 runs 16 residues. From germline, CDR1 is MDHEN and CDR2 SYDVKM. V was pared by 5 bases and J by 0 bases, with 17 bases between. The CDR3 reads CASSLPPQRVSYEQYF. CDR3 nucleotide sequence: TGTGCCAGCAGTCTACCCCCGCAGCGGGTCTCCTACGAGCAGTACTTC.

This clone was picked up a small number of times. The V call is TRBV5-5, the J call TRBJ1-6; D not resolved. CDR3 length equals 18 residues. Germline assignment: CDR1 SGHKS and CDR2 YYEKEE (reference sequence). Trimming removed 2 bases from V and 1 base from J, with 16 bases in between. The CDR3 region has the DNA TGTGCCAGCAGCTTAGTACCCTCGGGAAGGTCCTATAATTCACCCCTCCACTTT. Its translation: CASSLVPSGRSYNSPLHF. Variable domain in full (rest from reference TRBV5-5 and TRBJ1-6): DAGVTQSPTHLIKTRGQQVTLRCSPISGHKSVSWYQQVLGQGPQFIFQYYEKEERGRGNFPDRFSARQFPNYSSELNVNALLLGDSALYLCASSLVPSGRSYNSPLHFGNGTRLTVT.

The gene calls are TRBV3-1 (or the pseudogene TRBV3-2) and TRBJ2-7; the D is unclear. CDR1 is LGHDT and CDR2 is YNNKEL in the germline V gene (reference sequence). The CDR3 is made up of 14 amino acids. V dropped 3 bases and J dropped 4 bases, with 13 bases sitting between them. Here the CDR3 DNA reads TGTGCCAGCAGCCACGCCGAGGCGTCGTACGAGCAGTACTTC. It codes for CASSHAEASYEQYF.

The chain recombines TRBV12-3 or TRBV12-4 with TRBJ2-7; D might be TRBD1 (6 bases). The CDR3 extends over 13 amino acids. V dropped 3 bases and J dropped 3 bases, with 9 bases sitting between them. The CDR3 region is CASSFGTNYEQYF. The CDR3 DNA follows: TGTGCCAGCAGTTTTGGGACAAACTACGAGCAGTACTTC.

This chain's CDR3 is CASQYGGETQYF. DNA of the CDR3: TGTGCCAGCCAGTATGGGGGGGAGACCCAGTACTTC. The V and J genes are TRBV2 and TRBJ2-5; tentative D call: TRBD2 (6 bases). Germline CDR1 SNHLY, CDR2 FYNNEI. The CDR3 spans 12 residues. The V end lost 8 bases, the J end lost 5 bases, and 12 bases lay between the germline ends.

The chain couples TRBV6-5 to TRBJ2-1; 8 bases line up with TRBD2. Germline trimming cut 8 bases from V and 6 bases from J; bases unmatched to any gene: 9. The CDR3 is 14 amino acids. CDR1 MNHEY and CDR2 SVGAGI come from the germline V gene. The chain's CDR3 is CASGTGGASNEQFF. CDR3 bases: TGTGCCAGCGGTACGGGGGGGGCAAGCAATGAGCAGTTCTTC.

The chain has TRBV19 and TRBJ2-5, with D tentatively TRBD1 (6 bases). The V end lost 5 bases, the J end lost 5 bases, and 18 bases lay between the germline ends. CDR1 and CDR2 (germline): LNHDA, SQIVND (reference sequence). The length of the CDR3 is 15 residues. The CDR3 protein is CASSPQGTRWETQYF. The CDR3, as DNA: TGTGCCAGTAGTCCCCAGGGGACCCGTTGGGAGACCCAGTACTTC.

In this sample, this clone turned up a few times. The chain carries TRBV11-3 and TRBJ2-1, with 9 bases fitting TRBD1. Germline values: CDR1 SGHNT, CDR2 YENEEA. The ends lost 5 bases at V and 4 bases at J; junction bases unmatched: 3. CDR3 length: 14 residues. As DNA, the CDR3 is TGTGCCAGCAGCGGGGGACAGGGTTACAATGAGCAGTTCTTC. The encoded protein is CASSGGQGYNEQFF. The whole variable domain, remainder taken from reference TRBV11-3 and TRBJ2-1, is EAGVVQSPRYKIIEKKQPVAFWCNPISGHNTLYWYLQNLGQGPELLIRYENEEAVDDSQLPKDRFSAERLKGVDSTLKIQPAELGDSAVYLCASSGGQGYNEQFFGPGTRLTVL.

The CDR3 nucleotides read TGTGCCAGCAGTTACCGTCGGGGGTGGGGGCAGCCCCAGCATTTT. This codes for CASSYRRGWGQPQHF. V usage is TRBV6-2 or TRBV6-3 and J usage is TRBJ1-5; weak D call: TRBD1 (5 bases). V was shortened by 2 bases and J by 7 bases, with 15 bases between the two germline ends. The V gene's germline CDR1 is MNHEY and CDR2 SVGEGT. This CDR3 is built from 15 residues.

The rearrangement uses TRBV5-4 and TRBJ2-3, with 8 bases fitting TRBD2. CDR1 is SGHNT, CDR2 YYREEE, per germline (reference sequence). The V and J ends lost 2 bases and 2 bases, in that order; junction bases with no gene match: 4. The CDR3 sequence is 15 residues long. The CDR3: CASSFGGDLTDTQYF. CDR3 coding DNA: TGTGCCAGCAGCTTCGGGGGGGATCTCACAGATACGCAGTATTTT.